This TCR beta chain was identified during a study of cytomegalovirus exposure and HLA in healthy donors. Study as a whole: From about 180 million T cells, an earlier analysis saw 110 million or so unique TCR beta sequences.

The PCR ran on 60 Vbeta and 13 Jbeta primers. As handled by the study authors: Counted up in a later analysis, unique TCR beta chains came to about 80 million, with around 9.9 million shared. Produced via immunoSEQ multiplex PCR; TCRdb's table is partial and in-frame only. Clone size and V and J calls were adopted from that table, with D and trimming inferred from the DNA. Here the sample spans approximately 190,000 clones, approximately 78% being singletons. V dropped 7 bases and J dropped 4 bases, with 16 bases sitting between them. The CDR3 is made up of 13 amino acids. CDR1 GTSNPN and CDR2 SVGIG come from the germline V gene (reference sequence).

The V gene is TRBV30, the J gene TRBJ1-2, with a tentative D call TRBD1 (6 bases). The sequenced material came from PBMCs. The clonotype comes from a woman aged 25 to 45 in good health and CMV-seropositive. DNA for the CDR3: TGTGCCTACTTACCTGGACAGAGCTATGGCTACACCTTC. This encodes CAYLPGQSYGYTF.